The 7 T cell receptor beta chains reported below all come from one sample, sequenced in a study of CXCR3-negative and CXCR3-positive naive CD8 T cells. Findings and caveats of the study: TRB CDR3s were more hydrophobic in CXCR3-positive than in CXCR3-negative naive cells.

No antigen has been identified for these receptors. It was by 5' RACE with UMI labels that the TRB cDNA libraries were prepared. TCRdb re-called the 5' RACE reads and gives one entry per CDR3 protein, without DNA. Across under 75,000 distinct CDR3 sequences, the top ten clones capture around 0.8% of the sample. The sequenced sample was naive CXCR3+ CD8+ T cells from blood. Sample subset: CD45RO-CCR7+CD27+CD95- naive CD8+ T cells expressing CXCR3 (TNR3+). These receptors all stem from a human donor in good health. Some clones in this sample may be carry-over from other donors' samples.

The chain couples TRBV15 to TRBJ2-2. The CDR3 has 12 amino acids. Germline V gene data show CDR1 as LNHNV and CDR2 as YYDKDF (reference sequence). This CDR3 reads CATQTGTGELFF.

The chain has TRBV5-1 and TRBJ2-2; TCRdb picks TRBD1, but there is no DNA to check that call. Germline V gene lookup returns CDR1 SGHRS and CDR2 YFSETQ. The CDR3 is 13 residues long. The CDR3 protein is CASTMGGTGELFF.

The V gene is TRBV7-9, the J gene TRBJ1-1; no DNA is available, so the TRBD1 call from TCRdb remains unchecked. Germline CDR1 reads SEHNR; CDR2 reads FQNEAQ (reference sequence). The length of the CDR3 is 12 residues. The CDR3: CASSPGTTEAFF.

The V gene is TRBV20-1, the J gene TRBJ1-5. The germline gives CDR1 DFQATT, CDR2 SNEGSKA (reference sequence). The CDR3 is made up of 13 amino acids. CDR3 sequence: CSAREVGGQPQHF.

The V and J genes are TRBV7-9 and TRBJ2-7; the TRBD1 assignment by TCRdb is unverifiable without DNA. The CDR3 extends over 13 amino acids. The V gene's germline CDR1 is SEHNR and CDR2 FQNEAQ (reference sequence). The CDR3 region is CASMTGEAYEQYF.

The CDR3 is CASSLMGRVAYEQYF. The V and J genes are TRBV11-2 and TRBJ2-7; TCRdb calls TRBD1, which cannot be checked without DNA. Germline CDR1 and CDR2: SGHAT and FQNNGV. CDR3 length equals 15 residues.

This chain joins TRBV5-1 and TRBJ1-2; the D call of TRBD1 rests on TCRdb alone, since no DNA is present to check it. The CDR3 is 13 residues long. Germline V gene lookup returns CDR1 SGHRS and CDR2 YFSETQ. The CDR3: CASSAGQDYGYTF.